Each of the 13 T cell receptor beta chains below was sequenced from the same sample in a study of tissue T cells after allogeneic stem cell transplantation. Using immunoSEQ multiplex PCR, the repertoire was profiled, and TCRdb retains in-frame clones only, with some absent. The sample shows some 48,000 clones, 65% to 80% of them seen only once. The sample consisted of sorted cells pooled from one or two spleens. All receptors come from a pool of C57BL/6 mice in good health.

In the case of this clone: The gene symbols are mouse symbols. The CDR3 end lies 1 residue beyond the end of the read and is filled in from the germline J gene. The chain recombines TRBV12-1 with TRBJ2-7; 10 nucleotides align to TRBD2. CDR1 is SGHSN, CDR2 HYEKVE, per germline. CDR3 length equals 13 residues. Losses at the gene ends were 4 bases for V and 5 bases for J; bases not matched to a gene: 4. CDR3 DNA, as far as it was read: TGTGCCAGCTCAGCTGGGGGGGCGCATGAACAGTAC. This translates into CASSAGGAHEQY. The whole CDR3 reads CASSAGGAHEQYF.

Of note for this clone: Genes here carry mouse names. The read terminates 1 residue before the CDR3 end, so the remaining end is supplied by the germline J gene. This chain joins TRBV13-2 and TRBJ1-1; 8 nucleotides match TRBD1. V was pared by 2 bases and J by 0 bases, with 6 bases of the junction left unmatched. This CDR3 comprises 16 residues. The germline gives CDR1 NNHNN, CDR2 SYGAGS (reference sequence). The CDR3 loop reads CASGDMAGGANTEVFF. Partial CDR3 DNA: TGTGCCAGCGGTGACATGGCAGGGGGCGCAAACACAGAAGTCTTC.

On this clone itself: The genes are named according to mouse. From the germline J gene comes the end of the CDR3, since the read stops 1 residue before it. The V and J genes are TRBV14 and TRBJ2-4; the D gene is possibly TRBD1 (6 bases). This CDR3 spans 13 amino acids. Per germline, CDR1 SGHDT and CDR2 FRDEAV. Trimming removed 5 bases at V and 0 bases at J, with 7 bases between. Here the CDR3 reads CASRGQSQNTLYF. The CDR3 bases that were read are TGTGCCAGCAGAGGACAGAGTCAAAACACCTTGTAC. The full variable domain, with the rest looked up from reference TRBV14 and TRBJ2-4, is EAGVTQSPRYAVLQEGQAVSFWCDPISGHDTLYWYQQPRDQGPQLLVYFRDEAVIDNSQLPSDRFSAVRPKGTNSTLKIQSAKQGDTATYLCASRGQSQNTLYFGAGTRLSVL.

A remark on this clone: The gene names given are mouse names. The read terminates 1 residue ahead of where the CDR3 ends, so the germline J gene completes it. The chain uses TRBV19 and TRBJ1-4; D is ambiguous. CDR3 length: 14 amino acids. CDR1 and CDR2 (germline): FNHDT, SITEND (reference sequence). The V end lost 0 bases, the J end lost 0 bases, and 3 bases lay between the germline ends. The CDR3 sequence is CASSIVLSNERLFF. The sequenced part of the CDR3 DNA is TGTGCCAGCAGTATAGTTCTTTCCAACGAAAGATTATTT.

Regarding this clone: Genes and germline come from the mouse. The CDR3 here is CASSLPRANTGQLYF. The CDR3 DNA, read in part, is TGTGCCAGCTCCCTCCCCAGGGCAAACACCGGGCAGCTCTAC. The chain carries TRBV12-2 and TRBJ2-2; D is perhaps TRBD1 (5 bases). Read sequence stops 1 residue before the CDR3 end, and the germline J gene provides the missing end. Per the germline V gene, CDR1 is SGHLS and CDR2 is HYDKME. Trimming cost V 4 bases and J 0 bases, with 11 bases left between them. The CDR3 runs to 15 residues.

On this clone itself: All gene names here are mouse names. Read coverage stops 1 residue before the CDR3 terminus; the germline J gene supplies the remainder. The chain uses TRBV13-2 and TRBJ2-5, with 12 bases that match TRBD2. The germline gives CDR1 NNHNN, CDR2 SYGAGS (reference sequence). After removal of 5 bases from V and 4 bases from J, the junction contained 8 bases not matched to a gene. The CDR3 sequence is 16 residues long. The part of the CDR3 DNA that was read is TGTGCCAGCGGCGATCCGGGACTGGGGGGTAAAGACACCCAGTAC. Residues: CASGDPGLGGKDTQY. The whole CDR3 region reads CASGDPGLGGKDTQYF.

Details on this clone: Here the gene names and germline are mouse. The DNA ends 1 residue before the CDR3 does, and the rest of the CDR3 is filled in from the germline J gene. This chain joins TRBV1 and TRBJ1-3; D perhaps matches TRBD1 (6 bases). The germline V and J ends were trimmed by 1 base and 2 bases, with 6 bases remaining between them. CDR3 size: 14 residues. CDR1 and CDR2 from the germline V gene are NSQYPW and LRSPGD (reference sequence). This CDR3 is CTCSAAGAGNTLYF. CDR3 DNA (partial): TGCACCTGCAGTGCAGCAGGGGCTGGAAATACGCTCTAT.

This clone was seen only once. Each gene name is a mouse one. Partial CDR3 DNA: TGTGCCAGCAGTTTCTGGGGGCCTAACTATGCTGAGCAGTTC. It specifies CASSFWGPNYAEQF. The entire CDR3 reads CASSFWGPNYAEQFF. J is TRBJ2-1 and V is TRBV4, with D possibly TRBD2 on 7 matching bases. The DNA ends 1 residue before the CDR3 does, and the rest of the CDR3 is filled in from the germline J gene. The CDR3 spans 15 residues. V was cut by 6 bases and J by 0 bases, with 12 bases left in between. The V gene's germline CDR1 is LGHDT and CDR2 YNNKQL (reference sequence).

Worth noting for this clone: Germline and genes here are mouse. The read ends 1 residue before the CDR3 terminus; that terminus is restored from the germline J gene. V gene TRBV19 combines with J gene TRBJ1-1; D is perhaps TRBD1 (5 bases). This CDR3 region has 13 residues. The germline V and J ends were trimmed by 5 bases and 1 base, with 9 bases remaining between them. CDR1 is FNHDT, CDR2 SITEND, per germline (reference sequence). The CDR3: CASRGRGNTEVFF. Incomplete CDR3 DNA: TGTGCCAGCAGGGGAAGGGGAAACACAGAAGTCTTC. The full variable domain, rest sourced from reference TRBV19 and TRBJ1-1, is GGIITQTPKFLIGQEGQKLTLKCQQNFNHDTMYWYRQDSGKGLRLIYYSITENDLQKGDLSEGYDASREKKSSFSLTVTSAQKNEMAVFLCASRGRGNTEVFFGKGTRLTVV.

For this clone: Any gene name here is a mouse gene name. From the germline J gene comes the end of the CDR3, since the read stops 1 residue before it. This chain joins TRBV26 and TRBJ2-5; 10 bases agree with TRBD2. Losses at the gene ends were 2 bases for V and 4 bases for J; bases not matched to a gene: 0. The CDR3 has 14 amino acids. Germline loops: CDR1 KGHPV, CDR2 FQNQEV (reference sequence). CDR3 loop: CASSLTGGEDTQYF. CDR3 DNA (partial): TGTGCCAGCAGTCTGACTGGGGGGGAAGACACCCAGTAC.

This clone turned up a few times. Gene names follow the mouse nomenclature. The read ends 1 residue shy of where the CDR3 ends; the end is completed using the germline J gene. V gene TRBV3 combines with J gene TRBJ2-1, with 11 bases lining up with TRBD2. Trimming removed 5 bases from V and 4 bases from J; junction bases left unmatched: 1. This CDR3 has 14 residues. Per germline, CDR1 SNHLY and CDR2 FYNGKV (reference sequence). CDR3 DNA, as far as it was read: TGTGCCAGCAGCCGGGACTGGGGGTATGCTGAGCAGTTC. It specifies CASSRDWGYAEQF. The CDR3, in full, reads CASSRDWGYAEQFF.

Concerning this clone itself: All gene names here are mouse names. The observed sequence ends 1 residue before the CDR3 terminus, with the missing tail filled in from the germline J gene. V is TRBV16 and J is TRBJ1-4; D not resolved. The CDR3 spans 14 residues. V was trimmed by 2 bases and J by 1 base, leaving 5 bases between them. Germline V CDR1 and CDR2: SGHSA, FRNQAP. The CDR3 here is CASSLRGSNERLFF. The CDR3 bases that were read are TGTGCAAGCAGCTTACGGGGTTCCAACGAAAGATTATTT.

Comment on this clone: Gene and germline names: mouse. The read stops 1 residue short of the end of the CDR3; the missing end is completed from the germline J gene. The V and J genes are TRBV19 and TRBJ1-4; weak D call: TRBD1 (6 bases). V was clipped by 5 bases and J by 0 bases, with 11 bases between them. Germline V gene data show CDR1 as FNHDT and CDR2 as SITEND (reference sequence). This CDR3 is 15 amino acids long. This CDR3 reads CASRGQKISNERLFF. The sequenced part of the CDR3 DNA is TGTGCCAGCAGAGGACAGAAAATTTCCAACGAAAGATTATTT.